These 3 T cell receptor beta chains originate from one sample sequenced in a study of cytomegalovirus exposure and HLA in healthy donors. PCR employed 60 Vbeta and 13 Jbeta primers. TCRdb keeps only in-frame clones here, not all; method: immunoSEQ multiplex PCR. The repertoire holds tens of thousands of clones, with roughly 80% as singletons. The sequencing input was PBMCs. The receptor set was obtained from a man in his forties or fifties in good health and CMV-seronegative.

The chain is built from TRBV18 and TRBJ1-4; D unresolved. Germline V gives CDR1 KGHSH, CDR2 LQKENI. V was cut by 6 bases and J by 3 bases, with 5 bases left in between. This CDR3 is built from 12 residues. The CDR3 protein is CASSSSNEKLFF. The DNA for the CDR3 is TGTGCCAGCTCCTCCTCTAATGAAAAACTGTTTTTT.

The CDR3: CASSPGIRNEQFF. CDR3 in DNA: TGTGCCAGCAGTCCCGGGATTAGGAATGAGCAGTTCTTC. The V call is TRBV6-5, the J call TRBJ2-1; D might be TRBD2 (5 bases). The CDR3 has 13 residues. V lost 5 bases, J lost 7 bases, and 12 bases lay in between. Germline CDR1 reads MNHEY; CDR2 reads SVGAGI.

This chain uses TRBV14 with TRBJ1-1; 9 nucleotides agree with TRBD1. This CDR3 is 14 amino acids long. The V segment lost 4 bases and the J segment 6 bases; nucleotides outside the gene matches: 6. Germline V gene data show CDR1 as SGHDN and CDR2 as FVKESK. In nucleotides, the CDR3 is TGTGCCAGCAGCCTGGACAGGGGCTTCGCTGAAGCTTTCTTT. The encoded protein is CASSLDRGFAEAFF. The full variable domain, rest sourced from reference TRBV14 and TRBJ1-1, is EAGVTQFPSHSVIEKGQTVTLRCDPISGHDNLYWYRRVMGKEIKFLLHFVKESKQDESGMPNNRFLAERTGGTYSTLKVQPAELEDSGVYFCASSLDRGFAEAFFGQGTRLTVV.